This is a list of T cell receptor beta chains from one sample in a study of human T cells and chemical hapten exposure. TCRdb redid the calling of the RACE reads with MiXCR, one entry per CDR3 protein. The sample includes roughly 64,000 distinct CDR3 sequences, about 11% of them seen just once. This specimen consisted of whole blood, obtained in connection with sensitization to the hapten diphenylcyclopropenone (DPC). The receptors here all came from a middle-aged woman with alopecia areata. Some clones in this sample may be carry-over from other donors' samples. CDR3s include the opening cysteine and the closing phenylalanine or tryptophan. The order of the fields is V gene, D gene, J gene, clone size, CDR3 protein, CDR3 DNA. The D gene is left open where the match is weak. Clone sizes are given selectively: once, few, many, or a class where the clone is expanded.

V gene: TRBV20-1; D gene: NA; J gene: TRBJ1-2; clone size: many; CDR3 protein: CSAMPAIIYGYTF; CDR3 DNA: TGCAGTGCCATGCCCGCTATAATCTATGGCTACACCTTC
V gene: TRBV18; D gene: TRBD2; J gene: TRBJ2-1; clone size: few; CDR3 protein: CASPLGLDNEQFF; CDR3 DNA: TGTGCCAGCCCACTGGGACTAGACAATGAGCAGTTCTTC
V gene: TRBV27; D gene: TRBD1; J gene: TRBJ1-2; clone size: NA; CDR3 protein: CASSSGQGKPGYTF; CDR3 DNA: TGTGCCAGCAGTTCGGGACAGGGGAAGCCTGGCTACACCTTC
V gene: TRBV29-1; D gene: NA; J gene: TRBJ1-2; clone size: many; CDR3 protein: CSGGEVYGYTF; CDR3 DNA: TGCAGCGGTGGGGAGGTTTATGGCTACACCTTC
V gene: TRBV11-2; D gene: TRBD2; J gene: TRBJ2-2; clone size: few; CDR3 protein: CASSLTSGRAAGELFF; CDR3 DNA: TGTGCCAGCAGCTTGACTAGCGGGAGGGCCGCCGGGGAGCTGTTTTTT
V gene: TRBV9; D gene: TRBD1; J gene: TRBJ1-3; clone size: NA; CDR3 protein: CASSGTGGGNTIYF; CDR3 DNA: TGTGCCAGCAGTGGGACAGGGGGTGGAAACACCATATATTTT
V gene: TRBV7-2; D gene: NA; J gene: TRBJ2-5; clone size: many; CDR3 protein: CASSLSRTAGQETQYF; CDR3 DNA: TGTGCCAGCAGCTTAAGCCGGACGGCCGGACAAGAGACCCAGTACTTC
V gene: TRBV7-9; D gene: TRBD2; J gene: TRBJ2-1; clone size: many; CDR3 protein: CASSSGGAGGRYNEQFF; CDR3 DNA: TGTGCCAGCAGCTCCGGAGGGGCGGGGGGACGGTACAATGAGCAGTTCTTC
V gene: TRBV29-1; D gene: TRBD1; J gene: TRBJ1-3; clone size: NA; CDR3 protein: CSVEGTGVGNTIYF; CDR3 DNA: TGCAGCGTTGAGGGGACAGGGGTTGGAAACACCATATATTTT
V gene: TRBV19; D gene: NA; J gene: TRBJ1-5; clone size: few; CDR3 protein: CASSRGDQPQHF; CDR3 DNA: TGTGCCAGTAGCCGTGGGGATCAGCCCCAGCATTTT
V gene: TRBV4-2; D gene: NA; J gene: TRBJ2-3; clone size: once; CDR3 protein: CASSQEARTTDTQYF; CDR3 DNA: TGTGCCAGCAGCCAAGAGGCTAGAACCACAGATACGCAGTATTTT
V gene: TRBV10-2; D gene: TRBD1; J gene: TRBJ2-7; clone size: many; CDR3 protein: CASSEVGQGGSYEQYF; CDR3 DNA: TGCGCCAGCAGTGAGGTGGGACAGGGAGGGTCATACGAGCAGTACTTC
V gene: TRBV4-1; D gene: NA; J gene: TRBJ2-1; clone size: NA; CDR3 protein: CASSQGRGRLHEQFF; CDR3 DNA: TGCGCCAGCAGCCAAGGCCGGGGGCGGTTGCATGAGCAGTTCTTC
V gene: TRBV7-9; D gene: TRBD2; J gene: TRBJ2-7; clone size: many; CDR3 protein: CASSLADSYEQYF; CDR3 DNA: TGTGCCAGCAGCCTAGCGGATTCCTACGAGCAGTACTTC
V gene: TRBV2; D gene: NA; J gene: TRBJ2-3; clone size: NA; CDR3 protein: CASSDGDTQYF; CDR3 DNA: TGTGCCAGCAGTGATGGGGATACGCAGTATTTT
V gene: TRBV27; D gene: TRBD2; J gene: TRBJ2-1; clone size: many; CDR3 protein: CAIKAGGRDNEQFF; CDR3 DNA: TGTGCCATAAAAGCGGGAGGGAGGGACAATGAGCAGTTCTTC
V gene: TRBV5-1; D gene: NA; J gene: TRBJ1-2; clone size: many; CDR3 protein: CASSAQTPPGYGYTF; CDR3 DNA: TGCGCCAGCAGCGCACAGACTCCCCCTGGCTATGGCTACACCTTC
V gene: TRBV6-6; D gene: NA; J gene: TRBJ1-3; clone size: many; CDR3 protein: CASTTRGSGNTIYF; CDR3 DNA: TGTGCCAGCACCACCCGCGGGAGCGGGAACACCATATATTTT
V gene: TRBV20-1; D gene: NA; J gene: TRBJ1-1; clone size: many; CDR3 protein: CSASIPGPSNTEAFF; CDR3 DNA: TGCAGTGCTTCAATACCGGGACCTTCGAACACTGAAGCTTTCTTT
V gene: TRBV6-1; D gene: TRBD2; J gene: TRBJ2-3; clone size: many; CDR3 protein: CASTSRVAGWSTDTQYF; CDR3 DNA: TGTGCCAGCACCTCCCGGGTAGCGGGGTGGAGCACAGATACGCAGTATTTT
V gene: TRBV6-5; D gene: TRBD1; J gene: TRBJ1-2; clone size: few; CDR3 protein: CASTYSRGAYGYTF; CDR3 DNA: TGTGCCAGCACCTATTCCAGGGGGGCCTATGGCTACACCTTC
V gene: TRBV5-5; D gene: TRBD2; J gene: TRBJ2-3; clone size: NA; CDR3 protein: CASSLSGLAKTDTQYF; CDR3 DNA: TGTGCCAGCAGCCTGTCGGGACTAGCGAAGACAGATACGCAGTATTTT
V gene: TRBV7-2; D gene: TRBD1; J gene: TRBJ1-1; clone size: many; CDR3 protein: CASSSQDRANTEAFF; CDR3 DNA: TGTGCCAGCAGCTCACAGGACAGGGCCAACACTGAAGCTTTCTTT
V gene: TRBV29-1; D gene: TRBD2; J gene: TRBJ2-2; clone size: few; CDR3 protein: CSATGLAANTGELFF; CDR3 DNA: TGCAGCGCCACGGGACTAGCGGCGAACACCGGGGAGCTGTTTTTT
V gene: TRBV6-6; D gene: NA; J gene: TRBJ1-4; clone size: many; CDR3 protein: CASSPRDGATNEKLFF; CDR3 DNA: TGTGCCAGCAGCCCGCGGGACGGTGCAACTAATGAAAAACTGTTTTTT
V gene: TRBV4-2; D gene: TRBD2; J gene: TRBJ2-7; clone size: few; CDR3 protein: CASSQEIAGGSYEQYF; CDR3 DNA: TGTGCCAGCAGCCAAGAAATAGCGGGAGGGTCCTACGAGCAGTACTTC
V gene: TRBV19; D gene: TRBD2; J gene: TRBJ2-3; clone size: many; CDR3 protein: CASSTGGANTDTQYF; CDR3 DNA: TGTGCCAGTAGTACGGGGGGGGCCAACACAGATACGCAGTATTTT
V gene: TRBV12-3/TRBV12-4; D gene: NA; J gene: TRBJ2-1; clone size: few; CDR3 protein: CASSFGGLRPYNEQFF; CDR3 DNA: TGTGCCAGCAGTTTTGGGGGCTTGCGGCCCTACAATGAGCAGTTCTTC
V gene: TRBV5-4; D gene: NA; J gene: TRBJ2-7; clone size: many; CDR3 protein: CASSIRDAVYEQYF; CDR3 DNA: TGTGCCAGCAGCATCCGGGACGCAGTCTACGAGCAGTACTTC
V gene: TRBV7-8; D gene: NA; J gene: TRBJ2-5; clone size: many; CDR3 protein: CASSSLGALETQYF; CDR3 DNA: TGTGCCAGCAGCTCTCTCGGGGCTTTGGAGACCCAGTACTTC
V gene: TRBV6-2/TRBV6-3; D gene: NA; J gene: TRBJ2-7; clone size: many; CDR3 protein: CASSSYEIGSSYEQYF; CDR3 DNA: TGTGCCAGCAGTAGTTATGAGATTGGGAGCTCCTACGAGCAGTACTTC
V gene: TRBV5-1; D gene: TRBD1; J gene: TRBJ1-1; clone size: many; CDR3 protein: CASSLSLGDRATEAFF; CDR3 DNA: TGCGCCAGCAGCTTGTCTCTCGGGGACAGGGCCACTGAAGCTTTCTTT
V gene: TRBV20-1; D gene: NA; J gene: TRBJ2-7; clone size: NA; CDR3 protein: CSARLVGTGVAGGSYEQYF; CDR3 DNA: TGCAGTGCTAGACTTGTAGGGACAGGGGTAGCGGGAGGATCCTACGAGCAGTACTTC
V gene: TRBV5-4; D gene: NA; J gene: TRBJ2-1; clone size: many; CDR3 protein: CASSDLASSYNEQFF; CDR3 DNA: TGTGCCAGCAGCGATCTAGCGAGCTCCTACAATGAGCAGTTCTTC
V gene: TRBV7-9; D gene: TRBD1; J gene: TRBJ1-4; clone size: few; CDR3 protein: CASSQTETTGEGKLFF; CDR3 DNA: TGTGCCAGCAGCCAGACCGAAACCACAGGGGAAGGAAAACTGTTTTTT
V gene: TRBV19; D gene: TRBD1; J gene: TRBJ1-5; clone size: few; CDR3 protein: CASTKGQGAGNQPQHF; CDR3 DNA: TGTGCCAGTACTAAGGGACAGGGGGCTGGCAATCAGCCCCAGCATTTT
V gene: TRBV7-2; D gene: NA; J gene: TRBJ2-1; clone size: NA; CDR3 protein: CASSLGDEQFF; CDR3 DNA: TGTGCCAGCAGCTTAGGTGATGAGCAGTTCTTC
V gene: TRBV6-4; D gene: TRBD1; J gene: TRBJ2-3; clone size: many; CDR3 protein: CASSDDRGSTDTQYF; CDR3 DNA: TGTGCCAGCAGTGACGACAGGGGTAGCACAGATACGCAGTATTTT
V gene: TRBV7-2; D gene: NA; J gene: TRBJ1-1; clone size: many; CDR3 protein: CASSNIGTNTEAFF; CDR3 DNA: TGTGCCAGCAGCAACATTGGTACTAACACTGAAGCTTTCTTT
V gene: TRBV7-8; D gene: TRBD2; J gene: TRBJ2-3; clone size: many; CDR3 protein: CASSFASGGGPDTQYF; CDR3 DNA: TGTGCCAGCAGCTTTGCTAGCGGGGGAGGCCCAGATACGCAGTATTTT
V gene: TRBV5-5; D gene: NA; J gene: TRBJ2-2; clone size: NA; CDR3 protein: CASTPRPGPGELFF; CDR3 DNA: TGTGCCAGCACCCCCCGGCCTGGTCCCGGGGAGCTGTTTTTT